This TCR beta chain is from a study of Graves' ophthalmopathy and Graves' hyperthyroidism (dated by TCRdb to 2016 to 2019). With regard to the full study: Peripheral blood was collected at initial diagnosis, before any treatment. To tell Graves' ophthalmopathy apart from Graves' hyperthyroidism, and to predict which patients would progress to ophthalmopathy, the study relied on TCR beta repertoire signatures. In total, 135 blood samples were TCR-sequenced: around 42 ophthalmopathy, some 72 hyperthyroidism and some 17 hyperthyroidism-to-ophthalmopathy patients. To explore V-J signatures that distinguish ophthalmopathy from hyperthyroidism, a discovery set of around 100 patients was enrolled, made up of over 40 with ophthalmopathy and fewer than 60 with stable hyperthyroidism. The independent validation cohort included under 20 hyperthyroidism patients plus 17 patients who later progressed from hyperthyroidism to ophthalmopathy. In more than five hyperthyroidism patients, T-cell repertoires of thyroid tissue and blood were compared. After sampling, hyperthyroidism patients received methimazole starting at 30 mg daily, and ophthalmopathy patients received high-dose intravenous methylprednisolone.

Results the study describes overall, beyond this receptor: In validation, the model predicted ophthalmopathy progression with roughly 68% sensitivity and around 72% specificity; roughly 12 predicted patients were CT-confirmed with GO in a median of 6.5 months. Most of the expanded thyroid clonotypes with a frequency above 0.001 were also detected in blood, and it was suggested that the thyroid immune response may be reflected by blood repertoires. Sample size was not statistically predetermined, and group allocation was not concealed from the investigators. Ophthalmopathy was separated from stable hyperthyroidism by the 13-signature model with 87.88% sensitivity and less than 82% specificity in cross-validation and with 80%/75% in the test set.

Including cysteine and phenylalanine, the CDR3 has 11 amino acids. Of the read, only the CDR3 DNA is kept; its 33 bases are in frame from base 1. Via the germline V gene (reference sequence), CDR1 is SEHNR and CDR2 FQNEAQ. For repertoire sequencing, TCR beta CDR3 regions were amplified from RNA transcripts. The first round of RT-PCR was done with HTBI primers and the Qiagen OneStep RT-PCR kit, and was followed by a second round of multiplex PCR, then size selection and purification. Libraries were sequenced paired-end with 100 bp reads on an Illumina HiSeq2000. As for how the authors treated the data: Reads were processed with SOAPnuke, discarding reads with adapters, uncalled bases, mean Phred below 15, or no exact constant-primer or identifier match. High-quality paired reads were merged with COPE v1.2.5. Each unique nucleotide sequence was defined as a clonotype, and clonotypes were aligned to IMGT TRB V, D and J references with MiTCR v1.1. The analysis was limited to V-J combinations with a frequency above 0.0001, which together covered 99.2% of the repertoires. A TCR clonal expansion and chaos score per V-J combination was defined as the ratio of F50 clonal expansion to chaos observed in the TCRdist matrix. Welch's t-statistics and random forest were used to narrow the features down to approximately 13 V-J combinations, which were then fed into a naive Bayes classifier. The similarity between thyroid and blood repertoires was quantified using the Morisita-Horn index. The public sequencing data were trimmed at Q25 with fastp and processed into clonotypes with MiXCR by TCRdb, which kept only in-frame beta chains. Rows merge per CDR3 protein into single entries with the most common DNA and genes. TCRdb's processing, not the authors', yielded these V and J calls. This sample gives roughly 700,000 distinct CDR3 sequences in total; 40% of them show up just once. The ten largest clonotypes hold less than 55% of the sample.

The ophthalmopathy patients had moderately to severely active disease, with a Clinical Activity Score of 3 or higher, a NOSPECS grade of 4 or higher, and a disease duration of less than 3 months. Patients were excluded if they had other autoimmune diseases, uncontrolled infections, pregnancy or lactation. Diagnosis relied on clinical symptoms, serum thyroxine, TRAb, thyroid ultrasound and orbital computed tomography. Using Ficoll-Paque density gradient centrifugation, PBMCs were isolated from 9.5 to 10 ml of fresh peripheral blood. Trizol reagent was used to extract the total RNA, and its quality was then checked on an Agilent 2100 Bioanalyzer. Points on this clonotype: Its recognized antigen is unknown. At one end the junction does not follow the germline gene, possibly because of a read error.

Sequencing was done on a sample of peripheral blood. The receptor was derived from an adult man with Graves' ophthalmopathy. The rearranged segments are TRBV7-9 and TRBJ2-2; the D segment may tentatively be TRBD1 or TRBD2, each giving 6 matched bases. The nucleotides read TGTGCCAGCAGCTTGGAGGGGGGGCTGTTTTTT. The translation is CASSLEGGLFF.